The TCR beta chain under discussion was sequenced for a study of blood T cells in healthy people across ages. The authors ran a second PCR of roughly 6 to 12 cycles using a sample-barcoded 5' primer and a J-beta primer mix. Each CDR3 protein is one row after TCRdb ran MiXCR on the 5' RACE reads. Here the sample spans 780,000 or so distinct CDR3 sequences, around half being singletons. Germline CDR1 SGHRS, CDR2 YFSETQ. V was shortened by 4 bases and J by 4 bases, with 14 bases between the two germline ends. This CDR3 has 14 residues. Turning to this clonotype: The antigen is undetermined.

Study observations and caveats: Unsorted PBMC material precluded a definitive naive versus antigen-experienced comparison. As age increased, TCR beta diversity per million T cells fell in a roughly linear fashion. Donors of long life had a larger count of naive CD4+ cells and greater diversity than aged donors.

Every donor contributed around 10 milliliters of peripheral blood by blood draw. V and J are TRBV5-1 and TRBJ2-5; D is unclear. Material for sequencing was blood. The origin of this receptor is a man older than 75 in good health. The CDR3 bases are TGCGCCAGCAGCCCTCAATCAAAAGCAGAGACCCAGTACTTC. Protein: CASSPQSKAETQYF.